The rows below give T cell receptor beta chains drawn from one sample of a study of T cells in Graves' hyperthyroidism and ophthalmopathy. MiXCR, run by TCRdb on the multiplex PCR reads, gives a single entry per CDR3 protein. The repertoire consists of over 120,000 distinct CDR3 sequences, with around 20% occurring once and the leading ten covering roughly 71%. The specimen sequenced was blood. Source of these receptors: a woman between 50 and 59 years old with Graves' hyperthyroidism that later progressed to Graves' ophthalmopathy. Both conserved end residues are part of each CDR3. A D gene is named only where the DNA matches it firmly. Size tells how often a clone was seen (once, few, many) or the class of an expanded clone, and some rows leave it out.

V: TRBV7-8
J: TRBJ2-7
D: .
size: many
CDR3: CASSLAQASLHEQYF
DNA: TGTGCCAGCAGCTTAGCGCAGGCGTCCCTCCACGAGCAGTACTTC

V: TRBV30
J: TRBJ2-5
D: .
size: many
CDR3: CAWRVEQQETQYF
DNA: TGTGCCTGGCGAGTAGAACAGCAAGAGACCCAGTACTTC

V: TRBV3-1
J: TRBJ1-5
D: TRBD1
size: few
CDR3: CASSFGQGRDNQPQHF
DNA: TGTGCCAGCAGCTTCGGACAGGGGAGGGACAATCAGCCCCAGCATTTT

V: TRBV7-9
J: TRBJ1-4
D: TRBD1
size: .
CDR3: CASSGQGARGEKLFF
DNA: TGTGCCAGCAGCGGACAGGGAGCAAGAGGGGAAAAACTGTTTTTT

V: TRBV19
J: TRBJ2-1
D: TRBD1
size: few
CDR3: CASSVKGGRYNEQFF
DNA: TGTGCCAGTAGCGTAAAAGGGGGCAGGTACAATGAGCAGTTCTTC

V: TRBV5-5
J: TRBJ2-7
D: .
size: many
CDR3: CASSRTTSYEQYF
DNA: TGTGCCAGCAGTCGCACTACTAGCTACGAGCAGTACTTC

V: TRBV20-1
J: TRBJ2-3
D: TRBD2
size: many
CDR3: CSARPPREDTQYF
DNA: TGCAGTGCTAGACCCCCGCGGGAGGATACGCAGTATTTT

V: TRBV5-4
J: TRBJ1-1
D: .
size: many
CDR3: CASSLESLTEAFF
DNA: TGTGCCAGCAGCTTGGAAAGCCTCACTGAAGCTTTCTTT

V: TRBV5-1
J: TRBJ1-3
D: .
size: .
CDR3: CASSLAPEGAGNTIYF
DNA: TGCGCCAGCAGCTTGGCCCCGGAGGGCGCTGGAAACACCATATATTTT

V: TRBV7-6
J: TRBJ2-5
D: .
size: .
CDR3: CASSASGKETQYF
DNA: TGTGCCAGCAGTGCCAGTGGGAAAGAGACCCAGTACTTC

V: TRBV20-1
J: TRBJ1-2
D: .
size: many
CDR3: CSARDGARSTGGYTF
DNA: TGCAGTGCTAGAGATGGGGCTCGGTCCACTGGTGGCTACACCTTC

V: TRBV18
J: TRBJ2-7
D: TRBD2
size: many
CDR3: CASSPPGLAGVGSYEQYF
DNA: TGTGCCAGCTCACCACCGGGACTAGCGGGAGTTGGGAGCTACGAGCAGTACTTC